This T cell receptor (beta chain) was sequenced during a study of yellow fever vaccine responses in identical twins. From the RT-PCR reads, TCRdb called clonotypes with MiXCR, one entry per CDR3 protein. The sample includes about 9,000 distinct CDR3 sequences, around 80% of them seen just once. Study observations and caveats: Twins reportedly had a vaccine T cell response that seemed partly convergent, partly personalized.

Germline V gives CDR1 ENHRY, CDR2 SYGVKD. V lost 8 bases and J 6 bases, leaving 13 bases between the germline ends. This CDR3 contains 12 residues. Comment on this clonotype: Its matching antigen is unknown.

This TCR was recovered from a woman between 18 and 29 years old who received the yellow fever vaccine. The sequenced sample was T cells from blood (PBMCs), unsorted or a sorted subset (not recorded which), obtained before or after yellow fever vaccination (not recorded which). V is TRBV10-3 and J is TRBJ1-2; D gene uncertain. The CDR3 reads CAIAAEANGYTF. In nucleotides, the CDR3 is TGTGCCATCGCGGCAGAGGCGAATGGCTACACCTTC.